A selection of T cell receptor beta chains follows, all from one sample in a study of blood T cells in healthy people across ages. TCRdb reprocessed the 5' RACE reads with MiXCR, giving one entry per CDR3 protein. Of some 890,000 distinct CDR3 sequences in the sample, 25% to 30% were seen once. This same sample was also part of a study on T cells of mothers and their children.

Sequenced input: blood. The receptors come from a woman aged 40 to 50 in good health. Each CDR3 is given with its conserved first and last residue. D genes are given only for firm matches. The size entry is marked missing in some rows and otherwise reads once, few, many or a size class.

cdr3_length j_call v_call clone_size d_call cdr3_aa cdr3_nt
15 TRBJ2-5 TRBV24-1 . TRBD1 CATSDNSVGGETQYF TGTGCCACCAGTGATAATAGCGTAGGGGGCGAGACCCAGTACTTC
13 TRBJ2-1 TRBV7-9 . . CSSSLGLYNEQFF TGTTCCAGCAGCTTAGGTCTTTACAATGAGCAGTTCTTC
16 TRBJ2-5 TRBV5-1 . TRBD1 CASSLAMGQGEETQYF TGCGCCAGCAGCTTGGCCATGGGACAGGGTGAGGAGACCCAGTACTTC
15 TRBJ1-6 TRBV28 . . CASSLVVFLNSPLHF TGTGCCAGCAGTTTAGTGGTTTTTCTTAATTCACCCCTCCACTTT
12 TRBJ2-7 TRBV29-1 many . CSAETASYEQYF TGCAGCGCTGAAACAGCCTCCTACGAGCAGTACTTC
16 TRBJ2-4 TRBV6-5 . TRBD2 CASSYSIPSGRDIQYF TGTGCCAGCAGTTACTCGATTCCTAGCGGTCGGGACATTCAGTACTTC
14 TRBJ1-2 TRBV27 many . CASRPGDGNYGYTF TGTGCCAGCAGGCCGGGGGACGGAAACTATGGCTACACCTTC
17 TRBJ2-1 TRBV29-1 . . CSVEETRGHSSYNEQFF TGCAGCGTTGAAGAGACGCGCGGCCATAGTTCCTACAATGAGCAGTTCTTC
14 TRBJ1-6 TRBV28 many . CASSLLGGGSPLHF TGTGCCAGCAGCCTTTTGGGCGGGGGTTCACCCCTCCACTTT
16 TRBJ2-2 TRBV20-1 . TRBD1 CSARDRGTGNTGELFF TGCAGTGCTAGAGATAGGGGGACAGGGAACACCGGGGAGCTGTTTTTT
13 TRBJ2-1 TRBV30 once TRBD2 CAWTPAGDWEQFF TGTGCCTGGACCCCGGCGGGGGACTGGGAGCAGTTCTTC
18 TRBJ2-4 TRBV6-1 many . CASSALGGGSGAKNIQYF TGTGCCAGCAGTGCCCTTGGGGGCGGGTCGGGAGCCAAAAACATTCAGTACTTC
16 TRBJ1-4 TRBV28 . TRBD1 CASSFLTGDLNEKLFF TGTGCCAGCAGCTTCCTGACAGGGGATCTTAATGAAAAACTGTTTTTT
14 TRBJ2-7 TRBV5-6 many TRBD1 CASSGDREAYEQYF TGTGCCAGCAGCGGGGACAGGGAGGCCTACGAGCAGTACTTC
20 TRBJ1-6 TRBV6-5 few . CASSYSGGTEGVSYNSPLHF TGTGCCAGCAGTTACTCAGGGGGGACCGAGGGAGTGTCCTATAATTCACCCCTCCACTTT
18 TRBJ1-1 TRBV4-1 . . CASSQDPLATGLGTEAFF TGCGCCAGCAGCCAGGACCCCCTCGCCACAGGGTTAGGTACTGAAGCTTTCTTT
14 TRBJ1-4 TRBV29-1 few . CSVGGVGTNEKLFF TGCAGCGTTGGGGGGGTCGGAACTAATGAAAAACTGTTTTTT
14 TRBJ1-5 TRBV20-1 once TRBD1 CSANRDRDNQPQHF TGCAGTGCTAACCGGGACAGAGACAATCAGCCCCAGCATTTT
13 TRBJ1-5 TRBV2 . . CASSGWGNQPQHF TGTGCCAGCAGTGGGTGGGGCAATCAGCCCCAGCATTTT
11 TRBJ2-3 TRBV29-1 . . CSVYFADTQYF TGCAGCGTCTATTTTGCAGATACGCAGTATTTT
17 TRBJ2-3 TRBV5-1 . . CASSLGPGTSSTDTQYF TGCGCCAGCAGCTTAGGTCCAGGCACTTCTAGCACAGATACGCAGTATTTT
13 TRBJ2-5 TRBV4-2 once . CASSQELLETQYF TGTGCCAGCAGCCAAGAACTTTTAGAGACCCAGTACTTC
14 TRBJ1-1 TRBV20-1 . . CSALERGWNTEAFF TGCAGTGCTCTAGAAAGGGGTTGGAACACTGAAGCTTTCTTT
15 TRBJ1-1 TRBV6-6 . . CASSSGVGDMLEAFF TGTGCCAGCAGTTCTGGGGTGGGGGATATGCTTGAAGCTTTCTTT
17 TRBJ2-1 TRBV27 many TRBD2 CASSSPSSGGAYNEQFF TGTGCCAGCAGTTCCCCCTCAAGCGGGGGGGCCTACAATGAGCAGTTCTTC
13 TRBJ2-4 TRBV12-3/TRBV12-4 . . CASNAGRRNIQYF TGTGCCAGCAATGCAGGGAGAAGAAACATTCAGTACTTC
14 TRBJ2-7 TRBV5-4 many . CASSADREGYEQYF TGTGCCAGCAGCGCCGACAGGGAGGGCTACGAGCAGTACTTC
17 TRBJ2-1 TRBV20-1 many TRBD2 CSARGTSGGLSIGEQFF TGCAGTGCTAGAGGGACTAGCGGGGGATTAAGCATTGGTGAGCAGTTCTTC
16 TRBJ2-3 TRBV12-3/TRBV12-4 . TRBD2 CASRQLAGRSTDAQYF TGTGCCAGCAGGCAGCTAGCGGGGAGGAGCACAGATGCGCAGTATTTT
18 TRBJ1-4 TRBV9 few . CASSEEVGPTGLNEKLFF TGTGCCAGCAGCGAGGAGGTAGGACCGACAGGACTAAATGAAAAACTGTTTTTT
17 TRBJ2-1 TRBV24-1 few . CATTKKSGTVTYNEQFF TGTGCCACCACAAAGAAGTCCGGGACGGTTACCTACAATGAGCAGTTCTTC
13 TRBJ2-7 TRBV29-1 . . CSVRRGESYEQYF TGCAGCGTCCGAAGGGGAGAGTCCTACGAGCAGTACTTC
14 TRBJ1-5 TRBV7-2 . TRBD1 CASTPSGTDQPQHF TGTGCCAGCACCCCCAGCGGGACAGATCAGCCCCAGCATTTT
14 TRBJ1-6 TRBV10-3 . . CATAGYESNSPLHF TGTGCCACCGCGGGTTATGAAAGTAATTCACCCCTCCACTTT
15 TRBJ1-2 TRBV7-2 many TRBD1 CASSLVSAGGIGYTF TGTGCCAGCAGCTTAGTTTCGGCAGGGGGTATTGGCTACACCTTC
15 TRBJ2-3 TRBV28 . . CASSLSSVQIDTQYF TGTGCCAGCAGTTTATCTAGCGTTCAAATAGATACGCAGTATTTT
16 TRBJ1-4 TRBV7-9 . . CASSLTPGPWNEKLFF TGTGCCAGCAGCCTGACACCGGGGCCTTGGAATGAAAAACTGTTTTTT
16 TRBJ2-3 TRBV2 few TRBD1 CASSERTGIRTDTQYF TGTGCCAGCAGTGAGAGGACAGGAATCCGCACAGATACGCAGTATTTT